The 10 T cell receptor beta chains listed next were all sequenced from one sample in a study of T cell responses to AZD1222 COVID-19 vaccine (dated by TCRdb to about 2021). The library was built by means of the immunoSEQ multiplex PCR assay. Sourced from immuneACCESS, this table was stored by TCRdb with only in-frame sequences that have V and J called. A share of the clones is absent; for the studies checked, an unresolved V gene accounts for under half, and the remainder has no known explanation. Recorded for this sample are 140,000 to 150,000 clones; around 91% of them occurred a single time. 1.5% to 2% of the sample comes from the top ten. Reading the label with the study, this specimen's time point is: baseline before first vaccination. Sequenced material: peripheral blood, taken on day 0 of AZD1222 vaccination. The receptor source for this set is an adult in good health.

V and J are TRBV10-1 and TRBJ1-1; D not certain. CDR3 length: 12 amino acids. Germline V gives CDR1 WNHNN, CDR2 SYGVQD (reference sequence). Trimming shortened V by 3 bases and J by 5 bases, and 7 bases separated the two germline ends. In DNA, the CDR3 is TGCGCCAGCAGTGAAATGGGGACTGAAGCTTTCTTT. Its translation is CASSEMGTEAFF.

V is TRBV3-1 (or the pseudogene TRBV3-2) and J is TRBJ1-4; D may be TRBD1 (6 bases). The germline V gene has CDR1 LGHDT and CDR2 YNNKEL (reference sequence). Trimming took 1 base from V and 1 from J, leaving 7 bases between them. CDR3 length: 15 amino acids. CDR3: CASSQGTVTNEKLFF. CDR3 DNA: TGTGCCAGCAGCCAAGGGACAGTAACTAATGAAAAACTGTTTTTT.

The V call is TRBV19, the J call TRBJ2-1, with a tentative D call TRBD2 (6 bases). This CDR3 contains 14 residues. The ends were cut back, 3 bases at V and 0 bases at J, with 6 bases in the middle. Germline CDR1 reads LNHDA; CDR2 reads SQIVND (reference sequence). DNA of the CDR3: TGTGCCAGTAGTATGCGGGGCTCCTACAATGAGCAGTTCTTC. It translates to CASSMRGSYNEQFF.

J is TRBJ1-4 and V is TRBV14; D gene unclear. The CDR3 loop spans 15 amino acids. The V end lost 0 bases, the J end lost 6 bases, and 11 bases lay between the germline ends. CDR1 is SGHDN, CDR2 FVKESK, per germline. CDR3 bases: TGTGCCAGCAGCCAAGATTTTTTTCCCGATGAAAAACTGTTTTTT. Its translation is CASSQDFFPDEKLFF. Filled out from reference TRBV14 and TRBJ1-4, the complete variable domain reads EAGVTQFPSHSVIEKGQTVTLRCDPISGHDNLYWYRRVMGKEIKFLLHFVKESKQDESGMPNNRFLAERTGGTYSTLKVQPAELEDSGVYFCASSQDFFPDEKLFFGSGTQLSVL.

The chain carries TRBV9 and TRBJ2-1, with unresolved D. V lost 6 bases and J lost 0, with 13 bases in between. CDR1 and CDR2 (germline): SGDLS, YYNGEE. The length of the CDR3 is 15 residues. The CDR3 loop is CASTVDRSSYNEQFF. The CDR3 nucleotides read TGTGCCAGCACGGTGGACCGAAGCTCCTACAATGAGCAGTTCTTC. Variable domain in full (rest from reference TRBV9 and TRBJ2-1): DSGVTQTPKHLITATGQRVTLRCSPRSGDLSVYWYQQSLDQGLQFLIQYYNGEERAKGNILERFSAQQFPDLHSELNLSSLELGDSALYFCASTVDRSSYNEQFFGPGTRLTVL.

The J gene is TRBJ2-3, the V gene TRBV5-1; tentative D call: TRBD2 (6 bases). Per the germline V gene, CDR1 is SGHRS and CDR2 is YFSETQ. This CDR3 has 15 residues. V dropped 0 bases and J dropped 9 bases, with 17 bases sitting between them. CDR3 in DNA: TGCGCCAGCAGCTTGGGGGCGGGGTATCGAGAAACGCAGTATTTT. Its translation: CASSLGAGYRETQYF.

The chain combines TRBV2 with TRBJ1-3; the D is unclear. This CDR3 is built from 15 residues. Trimming stripped 1 base from V and 0 bases from J, with 7 bases between. The germline gives CDR1 SNHLY, CDR2 FYNNEI. CDR3 DNA sequence: TGTGCCAGCAGTGAAGAGGAGTTCTCTGGAAACACCATATATTTT. Its protein is CASSEEEFSGNTIYF.

The chain has TRBV6-5 and TRBJ2-7, with D possibly being TRBD2 (5 bases). The germline V gene encodes CDR1 MNHEY and CDR2 SVGAGI. The CDR3 extends over 16 amino acids. Trimming stripped 4 bases from V and 0 bases from J, with 16 bases between. Here the CDR3 reads CASSLQSGGFSYEQYF. The CDR3, as DNA: TGTGCCAGCAGTTTGCAATCCGGAGGCTTCTCCTACGAGCAGTACTTC.

V usage is TRBV28 and J usage is TRBJ1-5; 10 bases line up with TRBD1. The length of the CDR3 is 18 residues. CDR1 MDHEN and CDR2 SYDVKM come from the germline V gene. J lost 5 bases, V lost 5 bases, and 15 bases had no gene match. CDR3 region: CASSQPGQGQGMYQPQHF. CDR3 nucleotide sequence: TGTGCCAGCAGTCAACCGGGACAGGGGCAGGGGATGTATCAGCCCCAGCATTTT.

This chain uses TRBV9 with TRBJ1-1; tentatively, D is TRBD1 (5 bases). V was clipped by 4 bases and J by 5 bases, with 15 bases between them. The CDR3 contains 14 residues. Germline CDR1 reads SGDLS; CDR2 reads YYNGEE. CDR3 DNA sequence: TGTGCCAGCAGCCTAGGGGACGTAGGGACTGAAGCTTTCTTT. Translated: CASSLGDVGTEAFF.